This TCR beta chain came from a study of neoadjuvant anti-PD-1 for oral cavity cancer. Six replicates per PBMC sample, mostly from roughly 500 ng of genomic DNA. Profiled with immunoSEQ multiplex PCR; TCRdb holds only in-frame clones, not every one. The table shows some 31,000 clones, with 80% occurring only once. With regard to this clone: No antigen is known for it.

Described time point: after neoadjuvant nivolumab, at surgical resection. Blood cells were analyzed directly, without culture or expansion. Study-wide results and limits: Only a few patients per response group were TCR-analyzed; validation needed.

Per the germline V gene, CDR1 is SGHVS and CDR2 is FQNEAQ. This CDR3 comprises 16 residues. V was pared by 5 bases and J by 3 bases, with 19 bases between. The receptor's source is a person aged 35-79 years with oral cavity squamous cell carcinoma. Sequenced here: PBMCs, sampled after nivolumab (anti-PD-1) treatment. The gene calls are TRBV7-8 and TRBJ1-1; D unresolved. Here the CDR3 reads CASSPNLERRHTEAFF. The CDR3 nucleotides are TGTGCCAGCAGCCCTAATCTGGAGAGGAGGCACACTGAAGCTTTCTTT. The variable domain in full, completed from reference TRBV7-8 and TRBJ1-1, reads GAGVSQSPRYKVAKRGQDVALRCDPISGHVSLFWYQQALGQGPEFLTYFQNEAQLDKSGLPSDRFFAERPEGSVSTLKIQRTQQEDSAVYLCASSPNLERRHTEAFFGQGTRLTVV.